The 9 T cell receptor beta chains listed next were all sequenced from one sample in a study of T cell repertoires in aging, cancer and after chemotherapy. A mixed TRB-A/B primer pool amplified rearranged TRB by multiplex touch-down PCR. In TCRdb, the multiplex PCR reads were re-called with MiXCR into one record per CDR3 protein. The repertoire holds about 7,800 distinct CDR3 sequences, with over 40% as singletons. The template was genomic DNA from peripheral blood, not RNA. Sequencing was performed on blood. These receptors were collected from a human donor with a solid tumor.

J is TRBJ2-2 and V is TRBV19; the D gene is possibly TRBD2 (6 bases). Germline V gene sequence: CDR1 LNHDA, CDR2 SQIVND (reference sequence). Trimming removed 6 bases at V and 0 bases at J, with 20 bases between. The CDR3 runs 18 residues. The CDR3 DNA reads TGTGCCAGTAGGGTGATGGGACGGGAGAGAACGAACACCGGGGAGCTGTTTTTT. Residues: CASRVMGRERTNTGELFF.

This clonotype was observed once. A much larger clone lies a single base off, so this may be a read error. The rearrangement uses TRBV11-3 and TRBJ2-3; D is ambiguous. Per the germline V gene, CDR1 is SGHNT and CDR2 is YENEEA. This CDR3 contains 13 residues. CDR3 nucleotides: TGTACCAGCAGCTTAGATCCGGGAGATACGCAGTATTTT. Translation gives CTSSLDPGDTQYF.

This clonotype was counted only a few times. The V call is TRBV19, the J call TRBJ2-1; D is undetermined. The CDR3 has 15 residues. Trimming shortened V by 3 bases and J by 2 bases, and 11 bases separated the two germline ends. Per germline, CDR1 LNHDA and CDR2 SQIVND (reference sequence). The DNA of the CDR3 is TGTGCCAGTAGTATGTCGGCCCTTGCCTACAATGAGCAGTTCTTC. Protein sequence: CASSMSALAYNEQFF.

This sequence joins TRBV18 and TRBJ2-1, with TRBD1 matching 8 bases. Germline V gives CDR1 KGHSH, CDR2 LQKENI. The junction had 3 bases not matched to a gene; V was cut back by 3 bases and J by 2 bases. This CDR3 is 15 amino acids long. CDR3 in DNA: TGTGCCAGCTCACCGGGACAGGTGACCTACAATGAGCAGTTCTTC. Translated: CASSPGQVTYNEQFF.

V is TRBV30 and J is TRBJ2-1, with D perhaps TRBD1 or TRBD2 (5 bases each). The CDR3 sequence is 14 residues long. Trimming shortened V by 2 bases and J by 6 bases, and 14 bases separated the two germline ends. The germline V gene has CDR1 GTSNPN and CDR2 SVGIG (reference sequence). The CDR3 coding sequence is TGTGCCTGGAGTCCTTGGGACGGCCGCAATGAGCAGTTCTTC. This encodes CAWSPWDGRNEQFF.

By frequency in the sample, this clonotype is medium-sized. The chain combines TRBV29-1 with TRBJ1-2; 9 nucleotides line up with TRBD1. The CDR3 spans 11 residues. J lost 6 bases, V lost 8 bases, and 4 bases had no gene match. Per the germline V gene, CDR1 is SQVTM and CDR2 is ANQGSEA. The CDR3 reads CSTRTGDGYTF. The CDR3 DNA sequence: TGCAGCACCCGGACAGGGGATGGCTACACCTTC.

In DNA, the CDR3 is TGTGCCACCAGTGATCTAACAGGGGACCAGCCCCAGCATTTT. Amino acid sequence: CATSDLTGDQPQHF. The chain combines TRBV24-1 with TRBJ1-5; 7 bases line up with TRBD1. J was trimmed by 7 bases and V by 3 bases; bases with no gene match: 5. Germline assignment: CDR1 KGHDR and CDR2 SFDVKD. The CDR3 is 14 amino acids.

The CDR3 region has the DNA TGTGCCAGTAAGGCCACAGGGATAGCTGAAGCTTTCTTT. Its protein is CASKATGIAEAFF. The chain combines TRBV19 with TRBJ1-1, with D tentatively TRBD1 (6 bases). CDR1 and CDR2 from the germline V gene are LNHDA and SQIVND (reference sequence). The CDR3 loop spans 13 amino acids. The V end was cut by 7 bases, the J end by 6 bases, with 15 bases between.

This chain links TRBV6-4 with TRBJ2-3; TRBD1 might be the D (5 bases). V gave up 3 bases and J gave up 4 bases, with 11 bases separating them. CDR1 is MRHNA, CDR2 SNTAGT, per germline. This CDR3 contains 14 residues. The CDR3 nucleotides read TGTGCCAGCAGTGAAGGGCAGGGCGCAGATACGCAGTATTTT. It specifies CASSEGQGADTQYF.